This T cell receptor beta chain originates from a study of cytomegalovirus exposure and HLA in healthy donors. Sequencing was performed with immunoSEQ multiplex PCR; in TCRdb, only in-frame clones are kept and a portion is missing. The profile shows tens of thousands of clones, 85% to 95% of them singletons. V gave up 1 base and J gave up 0 bases, with 6 bases separating them. CDR1 is MGHRA, CDR2 YSYEKL, per germline. The CDR3 is made up of 14 amino acids. This clone is a singleton in its sample. The chain joins TRBV4-1 to TRBJ1-1; D not resolved. The sample was PBMCs. This TCR came from a man younger than 35 in good health and CMV-seropositive. The CDR3 nucleotides read TGCGCCAGCAGCCAAGTACAGATGAACACTGAAGCTTTCTTT. Encoded protein: CASSQVQMNTEAFF.